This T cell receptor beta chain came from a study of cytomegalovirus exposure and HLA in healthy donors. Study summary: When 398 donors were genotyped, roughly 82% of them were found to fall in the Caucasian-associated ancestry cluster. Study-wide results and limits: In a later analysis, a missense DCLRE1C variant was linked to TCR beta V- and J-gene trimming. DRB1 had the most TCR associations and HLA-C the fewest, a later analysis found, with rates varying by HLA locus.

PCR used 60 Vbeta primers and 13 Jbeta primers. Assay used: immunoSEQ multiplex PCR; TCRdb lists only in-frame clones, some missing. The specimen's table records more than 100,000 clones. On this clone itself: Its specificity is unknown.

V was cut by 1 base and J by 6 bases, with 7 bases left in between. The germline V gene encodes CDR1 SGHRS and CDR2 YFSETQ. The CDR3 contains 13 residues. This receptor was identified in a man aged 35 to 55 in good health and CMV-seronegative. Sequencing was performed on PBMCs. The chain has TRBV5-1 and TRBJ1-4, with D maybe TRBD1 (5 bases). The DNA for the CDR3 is TGCGCCAGCAGCTTGCTGGGGCATGAAAAACTGTTTTTT. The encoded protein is CASSLLGHEKLFF.